This is a list of T cell receptor beta chains from one sample in a study of blood T cell repertoires in COVID-19. Only in-frame clones appear in the TCRdb table, and some are missing; sequencing was by immunoSEQ multiplex PCR. The sample consists of about 180,000 clones, around 88% of them appearing once. Sequencing input: peripheral blood. These TCRs come from a woman in her thirties with acute or convalescent COVID-19. CDR3s include the opening cysteine and the closing phenylalanine or tryptophan. Fields, in order: V gene, J gene, D gene, clone size, CDR3 protein, CDR3 DNA. D genes are given only for firm matches. Clone size is stated in some rows and not others, as once, few, many or a class when expanded.

TRBV30	TRBJ2-5	-	-	CAWSLSSKTQYF	TGTGCCTGGAGTCTTAGCAGCAAGACCCAGTACTTC
TRBV5-5	TRBJ2-1	-	-	CASSSGPAYNEQFF	TGTGCCAGCAGTTCCGGTCCGGCCTACAATGAGCAGTTCTTC
TRBV15	TRBJ1-4	-	-	CATSRDMSQGEKLFF	TGTGCCACCAGCAGAGACATGTCCCAGGGGGAAAAACTGTTTTTT
TRBV9	TRBJ2-3	-	-	CASSGGGLATDTQYF	TGTGCCAGCAGCGGGGGGGGCCTAGCCACAGATACGCAGTATTTT
TRBV10-3	TRBJ1-2	-	-	CAISGNRVGGYTF	TGTGCCATCAGTGGCAACAGGGTGGGTGGCTACACCTTC
TRBV7-9	TRBJ2-1	TRBD2	-	CASSPFLAGGNEQFF	TGTGCCAGTTCTCCTTTTCTGGCGGGAGGAAATGAGCAGTTCTTC
TRBV27	TRBJ1-6	-	-	CASSLVGGRISMSPLHF	TGTGCCAGCAGTTTGGTCGGGGGGCGCATCAGCATGTCACCCCTCCACTTT
TRBV5-4	TRBJ1-2	-	once	CASRSLGGGYGYTF	TGTGCCAGCAGGTCGTTGGGGGGAGGGTATGGCTACACCTTC
TRBV19	TRBJ2-7	-	once	CASSTTYEQYF	TGTGCCAGTAGTACAACTTACGAGCAGTACTTC
TRBV4-1	TRBJ2-5	TRBD2	-	CASSLRLAGGQETQYF	TGCGCCAGCAGCCTACGACTAGCGGGAGGTCAAGAGACCCAGTACTTC
TRBV10-3	TRBJ2-5	-	-	CAISDPTEETQYF	TGTGCCATCAGTGACCCGACAGAAGAGACCCAGTACTTC
TRBV28	TRBJ2-7	TRBD1	-	CATINRDRAYEQYF	TGTGCCACCATAAACCGGGACAGGGCCTACGAGCAGTACTTC
TRBV21-1	TRBJ2-3	-	once	CASSKGTAGDTQYF	TGTGCCAGCAGCAAAGGGACAGCTGGAGATACGCAGTATTTT
TRBV28	TRBJ1-1	-	-	CASSSRHPDTEAFF	TGTGCCAGCAGCTCACGACACCCCGACACTGAAGCTTTCTTT
TRBV7-9	TRBJ2-1	TRBD2	few	CASSLDPGLAFF	TGTGCCAGCAGCTTAGATCCGGGACTAGCGTTCTTC
TRBV7-2	TRBJ2-2	TRBD2	few	CASSSSSGSGELFF	TGTGCCAGCAGCTCAAGTAGCGGGAGTGGGGAGCTGTTTTTT
TRBV18	TRBJ1-6	-	once	CASQTSGSPLHF	TGTGCCAGCCAGACCAGCGGGTCACCCCTCCACTTT
TRBV11-2	TRBJ1-6	TRBD1	-	CASSLDRQGRGSPLHF	TGTGCCAGCAGCTTAGACCGACAGGGAAGGGGATCACCCCTCCACTTT
TRBV6-1	TRBJ2-7	TRBD2	-	CASSESLAGGPGEQYF	TGTGCCAGCAGTGAAAGCCTAGCGGGAGGGCCGGGGGAGCAGTACTTC
TRBV6-5	TRBJ1-6	-	-	CATHRNPLHF	TGTGCCACACACAGGAACCCCCTCCACTTT
TRBV18	TRBJ2-7	-	-	CASSPAGLYEQYF	TGTGCCAGCTCACCGGCGGGGTTGTACGAGCAGTACTTC
TRBV5-4	TRBJ1-2	-	-	CASSLVHRAEEGYTF	TGTGCCAGCAGCTTGGTCCACAGGGCCGAGGAAGGCTACACCTTC
TRBV7-9	TRBJ2-2	-	-	CAPTPVDRWTGELFF	TGTGCCCCAACTCCCGTTGACAGGTGGACCGGGGAGCTGTTTTTT
TRBV7-9	TRBJ2-1	-	-	CASSLVGSSYNEQFF	TGTGCCAGCAGCTTAGTAGGGAGCTCCTACAATGAGCAGTTCTTC
TRBV6-2/TRBV6-3	TRBJ2-7	-	-	CASSYYRGTGPYEQYF	TGTGCCAGCAGTTACTATCGTGGTACAGGACCCTACGAGCAGTACTTC
TRBV18	TRBJ1-4	TRBD1	-	CASSLGQGVNNEKLFF	TGTGCCAGCTCACTCGGACAGGGTGTTAATAATGAAAAACTGTTTTTT
TRBV7-8	TRBJ2-1	TRBD2	-	CASSLFGSGLADNEQFF	TGTGCCAGCAGCTTATTTGGGAGCGGGCTAGCGGACAATGAGCAGTTCTTC
TRBV5-4	TRBJ1-2	-	-	CASSLGVDPGVYGYTF	TGTGCCAGCAGCCTGGGGGTCGATCCGGGGGTCTATGGCTACACCTTC
TRBV10-3	TRBJ2-7	TRBD2	-	CAITPTSFGEQYF	TGTGCCATCACCCCGACTAGCTTCGGCGAGCAGTACTTC
TRBV24-1	TRBJ1-2	-	-	CATSGASYGYTF	TGTGCCACCAGTGGGGCGTCCTATGGCTACACCTTC
TRBV6-6	TRBJ1-5	-	-	CASSQQTRQPQHF	TGTGCCAGCAGCCAACAGACAAGACAGCCCCAGCATTTT
TRBV5-1	TRBJ2-1	-	-	CASTGTTSYNEQFF	TGCGCCAGCACCGGGACAACCTCCTACAATGAGCAGTTCTTC
TRBV5-1	TRBJ1-2	-	-	CASSLEPSGYGYTF	TGCGCCAGCAGCTTGGAGCCCAGCGGCTATGGCTACACCTTC
TRBV10-3	TRBJ2-5	TRBD1	-	CASRPSGGQETQYF	TGTGCCAGCCGACCATCAGGGGGCCAAGAGACCCAGTACTTC
TRBV6-6	TRBJ1-1	-	once	CASNRQMNTEAFF	TGTGCCAGCAACCGACAGATGAACACTGAAGCTTTCTTT
TRBV18	TRBJ2-1	-	-	CASSPDSSEQFF	TGTGCCAGCTCACCGGACAGTAGTGAGCAGTTCTTC
TRBV6-6	TRBJ2-5	-	once	CASSQPLMGGETQYF	TGTGCCAGCAGTCAACCTCTTATGGGCGGGGAGACCCAGTACTTC
TRBV28	TRBJ2-1	-	few	CASSLGRNNEQFF	TGTGCCAGCAGTTTAGGGAGGAACAATGAGCAGTTCTTC
TRBV7-2	TRBJ2-5	-	-	CASSFNRGKETQYF	TGTGCCAGCAGCTTTAACCGGGGAAAAGAGACCCAGTACTTC
TRBV7-9	TRBJ2-5	-	-	CASSTYRDQETQYF	TGTGCCAGCAGCACATACAGGGACCAAGAGACCCAGTACTTC